This TCR beta chain was sequenced during a study of technical replicates of blood from a few donors. The CDR3 is 16 residues long. Trimming removed 6 bases at V and 4 bases at J, with 21 bases between. Germline loops: CDR1 SGHAT, CDR2 FQNNGV. Only in-frame clones appear in the TCRdb table, and some are missing; sequencing was by immunoSEQ multiplex PCR. The table includes 15,000 to 20,000 clones, around 90% detected once. Sequencing input: PBMCs. This sequence originates from a human donor in good health. V usage is TRBV11-2 and J usage is TRBJ1-1; D unresolved. The CDR3 sequence is CASSPLTGAGATEAFF. The CDR3 DNA reads TGTGCCAGCAGTCCCCTAACGGGAGCCGGAGCCACTGAAGCTTTCTTT.